In this sample, the clone carrying this T cell receptor (beta chain) turned up once. This sample's TCRbeta library carried unique molecular identifier barcodes. TCRdb reprocessed the PCR reads with MiXCR, giving one entry per CDR3 protein. The sample records nearly 400,000 distinct CDR3 sequences, roughly 22% being singletons. The data were taken from a study of T-cell reconstitution after alpha-beta-depleted transplantation in children. Germline V CDR1 and CDR2: DFQATT, SNEGSKA (reference sequence). The V gene end was trimmed by 6 bases and the J gene end by 1 base; junction bases not matched to a gene: 10. The CDR3 consists of 16 residues.

This chain joins TRBV20-1 and TRBJ2-3, with 10 positions matching TRBD2. The clonotype was recovered from a human donor who donated a stem cell graft to a child with acute myeloid leukemia. Sequencing used PBMCs from the stem cell graft donor, obtained from the stem cell graft. CDR3 coding DNA: TGCAGTGCCAGCCAGCTCGGGACTAGCGGCACAGATACGCAGTATTTT. Translated, it gives CSASQLGTSGTDTQYF.